Shown below are 6 T cell receptor beta chains from a single sample sequenced in a study of T cell clones after liver transplantation. Clones were read by immunoSEQ multiplex PCR, and TCRdb kept only the in-frame ones, dropping some. Of some 45,000 clones listed, just over 85% are singletons. The specimen was CD4+ T cells from blood, collected 24 months after liver transplant. These receptors were obtained from a human patient who received a liver transplant. Some T cells may have come from the graft donor.

The chain combines TRBV19 with TRBJ2-7, with a weak D call TRBD2 (5 bases). The CDR3 has 14 amino acids. Trimming took 4 bases from V and 0 from J, leaving 10 bases between them. Looked up from germline, CDR1 is LNHDA and CDR2 is SQIVND (reference sequence). CDR3 residues: CASSKAGGSYEQYF. DNA for the CDR3: TGTGCCAGTAGTAAGGCAGGAGGCTCCTACGAGCAGTACTTC.

The V call is TRBV19, the J call TRBJ1-5; D remains unclear. From germline, CDR1 is LNHDA and CDR2 SQIVND (reference sequence). V was cut by 7 bases and J by 3 bases, with 16 bases left in between. The CDR3 extends over 15 amino acids. The CDR3 loop reads CASMRWEADNQPQHF. In DNA, the CDR3 is TGTGCCAGTATGAGGTGGGAGGCCGACAATCAGCCCCAGCATTTT.

The chain couples TRBV7-2 to TRBJ2-4, with D perhaps matching TRBD1 or TRBD2 (6 bases each). There are 17 residues in the CDR3. CDR1 and CDR2 from the germline V gene are SGHTA and FQGNSA. Trimming removed 0 bases from V and 1 base from J, with 13 bases in between. The CDR3 is CASSLAGGLGAKNIQYF. CDR3 nucleotides: TGTGCCAGCAGCTTAGCGGGGGGCCTAGGGGCCAAAAACATTCAGTACTTC.

This chain links TRBV6-5 with TRBJ1-2; D call uncertain. The ends were cut back, 3 bases at V and 0 bases at J, with 11 bases in the middle. The CDR3 contains 15 residues. Per germline, CDR1 MNHEY and CDR2 SVGAGI. The CDR3 loop reads CASSYMRISNYGYTF. CDR3 DNA: TGTGCCAGCAGTTATATGCGGATATCTAACTATGGCTACACCTTC.

This clone appeared once. The rearrangement links TRBV2 to TRBJ2-3; TRBD1 matches 9 bases. V dropped 6 bases and J dropped 5; count of bases not matched to a gene: 6. The CDR3 loop spans 14 amino acids. Germline V gives CDR1 SNHLY, CDR2 FYNNEI. Here the CDR3 DNA reads TGTGCCAGCAGGAACAGGGGGCAGGGAGATACGCAGTATTTT. It is translated as CASRNRGQGDTQYF.

V is TRBV7-2 and J is TRBJ1-1; D unresolved. The germline gives CDR1 SGHTA, CDR2 FQGNSA. V dropped 5 bases and J dropped 7 bases, with 17 bases sitting between them. CDR3 length: 14 amino acids. This CDR3 is CASSPRRDLLEAFF. In DNA form, the CDR3 reads TGTGCCAGCAGCCCCCGGAGGGATTTACTTGAAGCTTTCTTT.